A selection of T cell receptor beta chains follows, all from one sample in a study of beta chain features in type 1 diabetes. Sequencing used immunoSEQ multiplex PCR; TCRdb keeps in-frame clones, though not all of them. The sample holds some 150,000 clones, nearly 9.5% seen once. The sequenced sample consisted of central memory CD4+ T cells from blood. These receptors were obtained from a man younger than 30 in good health. Both conserved end residues are part of each CDR3. D genes are given only for firm matches.

>.|TRBV5-6
CASSEDSDGYTF
>.|TRBV9
CASSPLWGANEKLFF
>.|TRBV7-2
CASSLNQRVDTQYF
>.|TRBV5-1
CASSLYGGDTQYF
>.|TRBV10-3
CAISESRGRGQETQYF
>TRBD1|TRBV7-3
CASSPSRGPTGELFF
>.|TRBV18
CASSNAPGESTEAFF
>TRBD1|TRBV5-1
CASSLGDRGYGYTF
>TRBD1|TRBV5-4
CASTTPGGYTEAFF
>.|TRBV11-2
CASSLETVEQFF
>TRBD2|TRBV2
CASSEMRGSTGELFF
>TRBD2|TRBV10-2
CASSGGGTSGVETQYF
>.|TRBV15
CATSRDQNTIYF
>.|TRBV5-1
CASSLGGENIQYF
>TRBD1|TRBV27
CASSLQGGFNYGYTF
>TRBD2|TRBV27
CASSLFRSGRYNEQFF
>.|TRBV4-2
CASSQETGWADTQYF
>.|TRBV28
CASSLRSRAQPQHF
>TRBD1|TRBV9
CASSVEDRVAF
>.|TRBV20-1
CSATGYYGYTF
>.|TRBV15
CATSRKDRNSPLHF
>.|TRBV7-2
CASSFLPRSGELFF
>.|TRBV2
CASNGERGAGQLSQPQHF
>.|TRBV29-1
CSVGAGLAEQYF
>TRBD2|TRBV2
CASSQAGGGETQYF